Listed below are T cell receptor beta chains from one sample, sequenced in a study of T cell responses to AZD1222 COVID-19 vaccine. The data were produced by immunoSEQ multiplex PCR, yet TCRdb's version contains in-frame clones alone and is incomplete. The table has approximately 150,000 clones, about 92% seen once. The sequences come from peripheral blood, collected 28 days after the second AZD1222 dose. The receptors were gathered from an adult who received the AZD1222 COVID-19 vaccine. The CDR3 runs from the conserved cysteine through the conserved F or W. The D gene is left open where the match is weak. For some rows the clone size is stated as once, few or many, or as a class when expanded; others skip it.

>TRBJ2-7|few|TRBV29-1|NA
CSVEGVGQSSYEQYF
TGCAGCGTTGAAGGGGTTGGGCAGAGCTCCTACGAGCAGTACTTC
>TRBJ2-3|NA|TRBV7-3|NA
CASSPAGKGTDTQYF
TGTGCCAGCAGCCCCGCGGGAAAAGGAACAGATACGCAGTATTTT
>TRBJ2-7|NA|TRBV5-4|TRBD2
CASRGASGSSYEQYF
TGTGCCAGCAGAGGAGCCAGCGGGAGTTCGTACGAGCAGTACTTC
>TRBJ2-2|NA|TRBV13|TRBD2
CASRTGGGTGELFF
TGTGCCAGCAGGACGGGAGGAGGAACCGGGGAGCTGTTTTTT
>TRBJ2-7|NA|TRBV28|NA
CASSLPQGLGEQYF
TGTGCCAGCAGTTTACCACAGGGCCTGGGTGAGCAGTACTTC
>TRBJ1-2|NA|TRBV18|NA
CASSRTTYYGYTF
TGTGCCAGCTCACGCACTACATACTATGGCTACACCTTC
>TRBJ1-3|NA|TRBV2|NA
CASSPGDYSGNTIYF
TGTGCCAGCAGTCCAGGGGACTACTCTGGAAACACCATATATTTT
>TRBJ1-3|NA|TRBV24-1|TRBD1
CATSDFGRGSGNTIYF
TGTGCCACCAGTGATTTCGGCAGGGGGTCTGGAAACACCATATATTTT
>TRBJ2-1|NA|TRBV5-1|TRBD2
CASSVTSGPYNEQFF
TGCGCCAGCAGCGTCACTAGCGGACCCTACAATGAGCAGTTCTTC
>TRBJ2-7|NA|TRBV7-3|TRBD1
CASSLMDRGREQYF
TGTGCCAGCAGCTTAATGGACAGGGGGCGCGAGCAGTACTTC
>TRBJ1-5|NA|TRBV7-2|NA
CASSLSGFNQPQHF
TGTGCCAGCAGCTTATCAGGGTTCAATCAGCCCCAGCATTTT
>TRBJ2-3|NA|TRBV2|NA
CASRRDSSDTQYF
TGTGCCAGCAGGCGGGACAGCTCAGATACGCAGTATTTT
>TRBJ2-7|NA|TRBV7-9|NA
CASISTGRAYEQYF
TGTGCCAGCATCAGCACAGGGCGGGCTTACGAGCAGTACTTC
>TRBJ2-2|NA|TRBV24-1|TRBD2
CATSVAGVETGELFF
TGTGCCACCAGTGTTGCGGGAGTGGAAACCGGGGAGCTGTTTTTT
>TRBJ2-3|NA|TRBV30|TRBD1
CAWSVQQGARVTQYF
TGTGCCTGGAGTGTACAACAGGGGGCCAGGGTTACGCAGTATTTT
>TRBJ2-1|NA|TRBV2|NA
CASSEHRGRSYNEQFF
TGTGCCAGCAGCGAGCACCGGGGTCGCTCCTACAATGAGCAGTTCTTC
>TRBJ1-2|NA|TRBV18|NA
CASSPPSWDATNYGYTF
TGTGCCAGCTCACCACCGTCCTGGGACGCTACCAACTATGGCTACACCTTC
>TRBJ1-2|NA|TRBV6-2/TRBV6-3|TRBD1
CASSSVEGAGYTF
TGTGCCAGCAGTTCCGTTGAGGGGGCTGGCTACACCTTC
>TRBJ1-2|few|TRBV9|NA
CASSPLRDRYGYTF
TGTGCCAGCAGCCCTCTAAGAGACAGATATGGCTACACCTTC
>TRBJ1-4|NA|TRBV28|TRBD1
CASSQYPYLSTGNVGEKLFF
TGTGCCAGCAGTCAGTACCCCTACCTTTCGACAGGGAACGTGGGTGAAAAACTGTTTTTT
>TRBJ2-7|NA|TRBV4-3|TRBD1
CASSQYRDRGHYEQYF
TGCGCCAGCAGCCAATACCGGGACAGGGGGCATTACGAGCAGTACTTC
>TRBJ2-7|NA|TRBV4-1|NA
CASSPRTTQPYEQYF
TGCGCCAGCAGCCCCCGAACTACCCAACCCTACGAGCAGTACTTC
>TRBJ2-2|NA|TRBV11-3|NA
CASSSYRGGNTGELFF
TGTGCCAGCAGCTCGTACAGGGGGGGGAACACCGGGGAGCTGTTTTTT
>TRBJ1-5|NA|TRBV27|NA
CASRPRGSGQPQHF
TGTGCCAGCAGGCCTAGGGGCTCAGGGCAGCCCCAGCATTTT
>TRBJ2-3|NA|TRBV9|NA
CASSVRGAVDTQYF
TGTGCCAGCAGCGTAAGGGGTGCGGTAGATACGCAGTATTTT
>TRBJ1-5|NA|TRBV19|NA
CASSIISNSNQPQHF
TGTGCCAGTAGTATTATCAGCAATAGCAATCAGCCCCAGCATTTT
>TRBJ1-4|NA|TRBV29-1|NA
CSVEGSGAEKLFF
TGCAGCGTTGAAGGGTCCGGGGCTGAAAAACTGTTTTTT
>TRBJ2-2|NA|TRBV29-1|TRBD1
CSVYRKQGENTGELFF
TGCAGCGTTTACCGAAAACAGGGGGAGAACACCGGGGAGCTGTTTTTT
>TRBJ1-2|NA|TRBV11-1|TRBD1
CASSPPGQGEVYTF
TGTGCCAGCAGCCCCCCCGGACAGGGGGAAGTATACACCTTC
>TRBJ1-1|NA|TRBV14|NA
CASSQSMSGLEAFF
TGTGCCAGCAGCCAAAGTATGTCAGGTCTTGAAGCTTTCTTT
>TRBJ2-1|NA|TRBV27|TRBD1
CASSFSGGTGGNEQFF
TGTGCCAGCAGTTTTTCGGGAGGGACAGGGGGCAATGAGCAGTTCTTC
>TRBJ2-2|NA|TRBV28|TRBD2
CASSPFRTSGRFTGELFF
TGTGCCAGCAGCCCATTCCGGACTAGCGGGAGATTCACCGGGGAGCTGTTTTTT
>TRBJ2-1|NA|TRBV5-1|TRBD2
CASTGSSGIYNEQFF
TGCGCCAGCACAGGAAGTAGCGGGATTTACAATGAGCAGTTCTTC
>TRBJ2-7|NA|TRBV5-6|TRBD1
CASSLSGQGGEQYF
TGTGCCAGCAGCTTGAGTGGACAGGGGGGAGAGCAGTACTTC
>TRBJ1-2|NA|TRBV19|NA
CASSIDRGGGNYGYTF
TGTGCCAGTAGTATAGATCGCGGAGGAGGGAACTATGGCTACACCTTC
>TRBJ1-5|NA|TRBV12-5|NA
CASGSPLANQPQHF
TGTGCTAGTGGTTCGCCTTTGGCAAATCAGCCCCAGCATTTT
>TRBJ1-2|NA|TRBV12-3/TRBV12-4|NA
CASSLNYGYTF
TGTGCCAGCAGCCTAAACTATGGCTACACCTTC
>TRBJ2-1|NA|TRBV13|NA
CASTNRDPSYNEQFF
TGTGCCAGCACCAACCGGGACCCCAGCTACAATGAGCAGTTCTTC
>TRBJ1-2|NA|TRBV18|NA
CASSPDVGPNYGYTF
TGTGCCAGCTCACCTGACGTGGGACCTAACTATGGCTACACCTTC
>TRBJ2-7|NA|TRBV5-6|TRBD1
CASSQQGIVYEQYF
TGTGCCAGCAGCCAACAGGGGATAGTGTACGAGCAGTACTTC
>TRBJ1-6|NA|TRBV19|NA
CASTQSMTVGSPLHF
TGTGCCAGTACCCAGTCTATGACGGTTGGTTCACCCCTCCACTTT
>TRBJ2-5|NA|TRBV5-6|NA
CASSLGAGETQYF
TGTGCCAGCAGCCTCGGGGCAGGAGAGACCCAGTACTTC
>TRBJ2-7|NA|TRBV28|NA
CASRERSPYEQYF
TGTGCCAGCAGGGAACGGTCCCCCTACGAGCAGTACTTC
>TRBJ2-1|few|TRBV4-1|TRBD2
CASSPGTRYYNEQFF
TGCGCCAGCAGCCCCGGGACTAGATACTACAATGAGCAGTTCTTC
>TRBJ1-1|NA|TRBV11-2|NA
CASSNSQLNTEAFF
TGTGCCAGCAGCAACTCCCAGCTGAACACTGAAGCTTTCTTT
>TRBJ2-1|NA|TRBV5-8|TRBD2
CASSLALAGEVDNEQFF
TGTGCCAGCAGCTTGGCTTTAGCGGGAGAGGTTGACAATGAGCAGTTCTTC
>TRBJ1-4|NA|TRBV6-6|TRBD1
CASYPGQVQLFF
TGTGCCAGTTACCCCGGACAGGTCCAACTGTTTTTT
>TRBJ1-3|NA|TRBV5-4|NA
CASSLGQPFSGNTIYF
TGTGCCAGCAGCTTGGGACAACCCTTCTCTGGAAACACCATATATTTT
>TRBJ1-1|NA|TRBV7-9|NA
CASSLARGAFF
TGTGCCAGCAGCTTAGCCCGCGGTGCTTTCTTT
>TRBJ2-7|NA|TRBV10-1|NA
CASSGRESEEQYF
TGCGCCAGCAGTGGGAGGGAATCGGAGGAGCAGTACTTC
>TRBJ1-1|NA|TRBV5-6|NA
CASSLWWENTEAFF
TGTGCCAGCAGCCTATGGTGGGAGAACACTGAAGCTTTCTTT
>TRBJ2-7|once|TRBV9|NA
CASSPTGTWRYEQYF
TGTGCCAGCAGCCCGACCGGGACATGGCGATACGAGCAGTACTTC
>TRBJ2-1|NA|TRBV5-3|NA
CARSTSDEQFF
TGTGCCAGAAGCACCAGTGATGAGCAGTTCTTC
>TRBJ2-7|NA|TRBV29-1|NA
CSAEGYGTTPYEQYF
TGCAGCGCCGAAGGGTATGGGACAACTCCCTACGAGCAGTACTTC
>TRBJ2-7|NA|TRBV27|TRBD2
CASSGGLAGYEQYF
TGTGCCAGCAGCGGAGGACTAGCGGGATACGAGCAGTACTTC